The text below deals with one T cell receptor (beta chain). Assay: immunoSEQ multiplex PCR; the TCRdb copy retains only in-frame clones and omits some. This repertoire shows over 150,000 clones, 81% found once; its top ten account for about 2%. The data were taken from a study of cytotoxic CD8 clonotypes in ibrutinib-treated CLL. The junction had 4 bases not matched to a gene; V was cut back by 4 bases and J by 1 base. The CDR3 contains 15 residues. Germline CDR1 and CDR2: MGHRA and YSYEKL. The input for sequencing was PBMCs, taken after 12 months of ibrutinib treatment. The chain joins TRBV4-1 to TRBJ1-2, with 9 bases lining up with TRBD1. This receptor was taken from a human donor with chronic lymphocytic leukemia. The CDR3 DNA reads TGCGCCAGCAGCCCCGGGACAGGGTTTAACTATGGCTACACCTTC. It encodes CASSPGTGFNYGYTF.